The following is a T cell receptor beta chain sequence with its context. Its matching antigen is unknown. This sample stems from a study of OX40 agonist ivuxolimab in advanced cancers. Germline CDR1 reads MNHEY; CDR2 reads SMNVEV (reference sequence). V was trimmed by 2 bases and J by 4 bases, leaving 9 bases between them. The CDR3 totals 14 residues. Cycle 7 day 1, cycle 4 day 1, and baseline were the timepoints at which blood was sampled. Some clones are missing from TCRdb's copy, which holds only in-frame ones; the method was immunoSEQ multiplex PCR. The sample holds around 70,000 clones, 86% seen once. Findings of the study overall: Those patients achieving a partial response at 0.1-3.0 mg/kg showed among the lowest clonal expansion.

The V gene is TRBV27, the J gene TRBJ1-5; D call uncertain. The input for sequencing was CD4+ or CD8+ T cells sorted from blood, taken in a trial of the OX40 agonist ivuxolimab. This clonotype was sampled from an adult with an advanced solid tumor such as melanoma, head and neck, liver or kidney cancer. CDR3 sequence (DNA): TGTGCCAGCAGTTTAAGGGTCGCGAATCAGCCCCAGCATTTT. This translates into CASSLRVANQPQHF.